This entry lists 24 T cell receptor beta chains sequenced from one sample in a study of technical replicates of blood from a few donors. Measured with immunoSEQ multiplex PCR; TCRdb has only the in-frame clones, and not every one. This sample has approximately 51,000 clones, with over 85% found just once. Material: PBMCs. The receptors were gathered from a human donor in good health. Some clones in this sample may be carry-over from other donors' samples.

The rearrangement links TRBV4-2 to TRBJ1-1; 10 bases match TRBD1. This CDR3 is 15 amino acids long. The germline CDR1 and CDR2 sequences are LGHNA and YNFKEQ. Trimming removed 3 bases from V and 4 bases from J; junction bases left unmatched: 5. The DNA for the CDR3 is TGTGCCAGCAGCCAGAGGGACAGGGGAGGCACTGAAGCTTTCTTT. Translated, it gives CASSQRDRGGTEAFF.

The rearrangement uses TRBV7-3 and TRBJ2-3; 7 bases line up with TRBD2. The CDR3 runs to 15 residues. CDR1 is SGHTA and CDR2 is FQGTGA in the germline V gene. The J segment lost 5 bases and the V segment lost 2 bases, leaving 7 bases of the junction unmatched. In DNA form, the CDR3 reads TGTGCCAGCAGCTTAGCGGGAGCCCCGGGAGATACGCAGTATTTT. Protein sequence: CASSLAGAPGDTQYF. Looking up the rest from reference TRBV7-3 and TRBJ2-3 gives the full variable domain: GAGVSQTPSNKVTEKGKYVELRCDPISGHTALYWYRQSLGQGPEFLIYFQGTGAADDSGLPNDRFFAVRPEGSVSTLKIQRTERGDSAVYLCASSLAGAPGDTQYFGPGTRLTVL.

In this sample, this clone turned up once. V is TRBV10-2 and J is TRBJ2-3, with TRBD2 as a possible D gene (6 bases). Germline CDR1 and CDR2: WSHSY and SAAADI. V was pared by 7 bases and J by 0 bases, with 11 bases between. The CDR3 has 14 amino acids. This chain's CDR3 is CASTGGASTDTQYF. In nucleotides, the CDR3 is TGCGCCAGCACCGGGGGTGCTAGCACAGATACGCAGTATTTT.

The chain combines TRBV5-6 with TRBJ1-4; D gene ambiguous. Looked up from germline, CDR1 is SGHDT and CDR2 is YYEEEE. The CDR3 is 14 amino acids. The V gene lost 0 bases and the J gene lost 3 bases, with 6 bases spanning the gap. The CDR3 coding sequence is TGTGCCAGCAGCTTGGGGCGGTCTAATGAAAAACTGTTTTTT. The encoded protein is CASSLGRSNEKLFF. The complete variable domain, with remaining parts taken from reference TRBV5-6 and TRBJ1-4, reads DAGVTQSPTHLIKTRGQQVTLRCSPKSGHDTVSWYQQALGQGPQFIFQYYEEEERQRGNFPDRFSGHQFPNYSSELNVNALLLGDSALYLCASSLGRSNEKLFFGSGTQLSVL.

The rearrangement joins TRBV2 to TRBJ2-3; the D gene is possibly TRBD2 (6 bases). The CDR3 is 15 residues long. Germline CDR1 reads SNHLY; CDR2 reads FYNNEI. V shed 3 bases and J shed 4 bases, with 14 bases lying between them. The CDR3: CASSDLLSGADTQYF. DNA for the CDR3: TGTGCCAGCAGTGATCTCCTCTCGGGGGCAGATACGCAGTATTTT. The entire variable domain, with the rest obtained from reference TRBV2 and TRBJ2-3, is as follows: EPEVTQTPSHQVTQMGQEVILRCVPISNHLYFYWYRQILGQKVEFLVSFYNNEISEKSEIFDDQFSVERPDGSNFTLKIRSTKLEDSAMYFCASSDLLSGADTQYFGPGTRLTVL.

The chain has TRBV2 and TRBJ2-3, with D possibly TRBD2 on 6 matching bases. With 10 bases removed from V and 3 bases from J, the gap between germline ends came to 14 bases. There are 13 residues in the CDR3. Germline CDR1 SNHLY, CDR2 FYNNEI. CDR3 nucleotides: TGTGCCAACCAACGGGACTTAACAGATACGCAGTATTTT. Protein product: CANQRDLTDTQYF.

CDR3 nucleotides: TGTGCCAGTAGTAAAGGGGGGACAGGGTTTGGTGGCACTGAAGCTTTCTTT. Protein: CASSKGGTGFGGTEAFF. V gene TRBV19 combines with J gene TRBJ1-1, with 9 bases matching TRBD1. The CDR3 runs to 17 residues. J was trimmed by 4 bases and V by 4 bases; bases with no gene match: 13. The germline gives CDR1 LNHDA, CDR2 SQIVND (reference sequence).

The chain uses TRBV11-2 and TRBJ2-7; a weak D match, TRBD1 (6 bases). CDR3 length: 15 residues. The germline CDR1 and CDR2 sequences are SGHAT and FQNNGV. Between the trimmed V and J ends, which lost 5 bases and 3 bases, there was a span of 17 bases. The CDR3: CASSPLSQGIYEQYF. Here the CDR3 DNA reads TGTGCCAGCAGCCCCCTGTCACAGGGTATCTACGAGCAGTACTTC.

This clone has more than one count but fewer than ten. The chain uses TRBV6-5 and TRBJ2-1; D is ambiguous. Germline assignment: CDR1 MNHEY and CDR2 SVGAGI. This CDR3 is built from 11 residues. The germline V and J ends were trimmed by 5 bases and 8 bases, with 7 bases remaining between them. In DNA form, the CDR3 reads TGTGCCAGCAGTGTCGCGGATGAGCAGTTCTTC. Amino acids: CASSVADEQFF.

V is TRBV20-1 and J is TRBJ2-7; tentative D call: TRBD1 (6 bases). The ends were cut back, 6 bases at V and 4 bases at J, with 10 bases in the middle. The CDR3 runs 11 residues. From germline, CDR1 is DFQATT and CDR2 SNEGSKA (reference sequence). The CDR3: CSARGPYEQYF. The CDR3 DNA follows: TGCAGTGCCAGGGGACCGTACGAGCAGTACTTC.

This clone is a singleton in its sample. Different DNA sequences within this sample yield the same CDR3. The chain uses TRBV5-1 and TRBJ2-1, with D possibly TRBD2 on 5 matching bases. This CDR3 is built from 14 residues. The V gene's germline CDR1 is SGHRS and CDR2 YFSETQ. Trimming removed 5 bases at V and 4 bases at J, with 13 bases between. The CDR3 sequence: CASSGSGGYNEQFF. DNA for the CDR3: TGCGCCAGCAGTGGGAGCGGAGGTTACAATGAGCAGTTCTTC.

The CDR3 loop reads CATNPGQERYTF. The CDR3 DNA reads as TGTGCCACCAACCCGGGACAGGAGCGCTACACCTTC. V and J are TRBV19 and TRBJ1-2; 8 bases align to TRBD1. Germline CDR1 and CDR2: LNHDA and SQIVND (reference sequence). The CDR3 totals 12 residues. The J segment lost 9 bases and the V segment lost 10 bases, leaving 10 bases of the junction unmatched.

V is TRBV30 and J is TRBJ1-5, with D possibly matching TRBD1 (5 bases). CDR1 is GTSNPN, CDR2 SVGIG, per germline (reference sequence). The V end lost 0 bases, the J end lost 5 bases, and 26 bases lay between the germline ends. This CDR3 spans 19 amino acids. DNA of the CDR3: TGTGCCTGGAGTGTACTGGGCAGGGCATTCCACATTGTCGATCAGCCCCAGCATTTT. It is translated as CAWSVLGRAFHIVDQPQHF.

The chain combines TRBV5-6 with TRBJ1-2; D remains unclear. With 0 bases removed from V and 7 bases from J, the gap between germline ends came to 13 bases. The CDR3 sequence is 14 residues long. Germline V gene sequence: CDR1 SGHDT, CDR2 YYEEEE. The CDR3 sequence is CASSLVTYGVGYTF. In nucleotides, the CDR3 is TGTGCCAGCAGCTTGGTGACGTACGGGGTTGGCTACACCTTC.

This clone appeared a single time. V is TRBV5-1 and J is TRBJ2-1, with D possibly matching TRBD2 (6 bases). Looked up from germline, CDR1 is SGHRS and CDR2 is YFSETQ. Trimming removed 2 bases at V and 5 bases at J, with 11 bases between. The CDR3 runs 14 residues. CDR3 sequence (DNA): TGCGCCAGCAGCTTTCCTAGCGCCAACAATGAGCAGTTCTTC. Encoded protein: CASSFPSANNEQFF.

The V gene is TRBV2, the J gene TRBJ2-2, with 8 bases fitting TRBD1. The junction had 4 bases not matched to a gene; V was cut back by 3 bases and J by 1 base. This CDR3 region has 16 residues. Germline V gene data show CDR1 as SNHLY and CDR2 as FYNNEI. The CDR3 protein is CASSDPGTGNTGELFF. Written as DNA, the CDR3 is TGTGCCAGCAGTGACCCCGGGACAGGGAACACCGGGGAGCTGTTTTTT.

The chain couples TRBV5-4 to TRBJ2-2, with TRBD2 identical over 10 bases. CDR3 length: 17 residues. Germline trimming cut 3 bases from V and 1 base from J; bases unmatched to any gene: 6. CDR1 and CDR2 from the germline V gene are SGHNT and YYREEE (reference sequence). CDR3 sequence: CASSSALAGQNTGELFF. CDR3 DNA: TGTGCCAGCAGCTCGGCACTAGCGGGGCAGAACACCGGGGAGCTGTTTTTT.

For the CDR3, the DNA is TGTGCCAGCAGCTTGGCGGGAAGAGCAACAGATACGCAGTATTTT. Protein sequence: CASSLAGRATDTQYF. V usage is TRBV7-2 and J usage is TRBJ2-3; weak D call: TRBD2 (6 bases). The ends were cut back, 3 bases at V and 3 bases at J, with 13 bases in the middle. The germline V gene has CDR1 SGHTA and CDR2 FQGNSA. CDR3 size: 15 residues. The variable domain in full, with the rest retrieved from reference TRBV7-2 and TRBJ2-3, is GAGVSQSPSNKVTEKGKDVELRCDPISGHTALYWYRQSLGQGLEFLIYFQGNSAPDKSGLPSDRFSAERTGGSVSTLTIQRTQQEDSAVYLCASSLAGRATDTQYFGPGTRLTVL.

The chain has TRBV10-3 and TRBJ1-2; possible D gene TRBD1, 6 bases. V dropped 7 bases and J dropped 7 bases, with 16 bases sitting between them. There are 13 residues in the CDR3. Germline assignment: CDR1 ENHRY and CDR2 SYGVKD. The CDR3 nucleotides are TGTGCCATCACTGACAGGCCGGAGGGTGGCTACACCTTC. As protein: CAITDRPEGGYTF.

The chain is built from TRBV11-2 and TRBJ2-7; possibly TRBD2 for D (5 bases). The CDR3 has 13 residues. Germline CDR1 reads SGHAT; CDR2 reads FQNNGV. Trimming shortened V by 5 bases and J by 3 bases, and 11 bases separated the two germline ends. DNA of the CDR3: TGTGCCAGCAGCACATCGGGAATCTACGAGCAGTACTTC. It yields the protein CASSTSGIYEQYF.

This chain links TRBV4-3 with TRBJ1-2; 7 bases are a match to TRBD1. After removal of 0 bases from V and 3 bases from J, the junction contained 4 bases not matched to a gene. In germline, CDR1 is LGHNA, CDR2 YSLEER. CDR3 length: 15 residues. CDR3 coding DNA: TGCGCCAGCAGCCAAGACCGACAGGGTTACTATGGCTACACCTTC. Amino acid sequence: CASSQDRQGYYGYTF.

The chain links TRBV30 to TRBJ2-5, with D maybe TRBD2 (6 bases). V shed 5 bases and J shed 5 bases, with 12 bases lying between them. CDR1 is GTSNPN and CDR2 is SVGIG in the germline V gene (reference sequence). The CDR3 has 12 residues. The CDR3 loop is CAWSPSGETQYF. Written as DNA, the CDR3 is TGTGCCTGGTCTCCGAGCGGGGAGACCCAGTACTTC.

J is TRBJ2-1 and V is TRBV10-3; 11 bases fit TRBD2. Germline lookup yields CDR1 ENHRY and CDR2 SYGVKD. This CDR3 comprises 15 residues. Unmatched junction bases numbered 6, after V lost 4 bases and J lost 7 bases. CDR3 bases: TGTGCCATCAGTGCTGGGCTAGCGGGAGGAAATGAGCAGTTCTTC. It codes for CAISAGLAGGNEQFF.

V gene TRBV6-1 combines with J gene TRBJ2-3; the D gene is possibly TRBD2 (6 bases). Germline values: CDR1 MNHNS, CDR2 SASEGT. The CDR3 consists of 14 residues. V lost 4 bases and J 5 bases, leaving 13 bases between the germline ends. This chain's CDR3 is CASSVRLERDTQYF. The CDR3 bases are TGTGCCAGCAGTGTTCGACTAGAACGAGATACGCAGTATTTT.